This T cell receptor beta chain comes out of a study of human T cells and chemical hapten exposure. Overall study: The variation in per-sample TCR yields arose mainly from small differences in pooled library volumes.

TCRdb passed the RACE reads through MiXCR, listing each CDR3 protein once. The sample records around 200,000 distinct CDR3 sequences, more than 25% being singletons. This clonotype came up a few times. The time point was: pre-sensitization, week 0. Treatment indicated: therapeutic diphenylcyclopropenone sensitization with weekly scalp DPC. Germline V gives CDR1 MNHEY, CDR2 SVGEGT. The CDR3 is 15 residues long. The V end lost 3 bases, the J end lost 8 bases, and 17 bases lay between the germline ends. The sequence was obtained from a woman aged 30 to 39 with alopecia areata. Some clones in this sample may be carry-over from other donors' samples. The V and J genes are TRBV6-2 or TRBV6-3 and TRBJ2-1, with D possibly being TRBD2 (6 bases). Specimen: whole blood, collected in connection with sensitization to the hapten diphenylcyclopropenone (DPC). The DNA for the CDR3 is TGTGCCAGCAGTTATTGGTTCGGGAGTAGCGATGAGCAGTTCTTC. This encodes CASSYWFGSSDEQFF.